Included here is one T cell receptor beta chain sequence, with context. Its antigen is unidentified. This sample was taken from a study of CD8 T cells in ankylosing spondylitis. Study-wide points: Earlier literature documents some of the motif variants in reactive arthritis synovial fluid and blood. Enrichment of disease-linked clones was reportedly significant in matched ankylosing spondylitis synovial fluid. A motif in TCR beta, a set of roughly eight highly homologous variants, appeared characteristic of ankylosing spondylitis blood.

Each CDR3 protein is one row after TCRdb ran MiXCR on the 5' RACE reads. The sample records about 800,000 distinct CDR3 sequences, 10% to 15% being singletons. Losses at the gene ends were 4 bases for V and 0 bases for J; bases not matched to a gene: 10. CDR1 MNHEY and CDR2 SMNVEV come from the germline V gene (reference sequence). The CDR3 runs 17 residues. The material sequenced was blood, either unsorted or a sorted T cell fraction (not recorded which). The chain carries TRBV27 and TRBJ2-7, with 9 bases fitting TRBD2. The sequence was collected from a male donor with ankylosing spondylitis. CDR3 region: CASSSLTSGLPSYEQYF. CDR3 nucleotides: TGTGCCAGCAGTTCCCTGACTAGCGGCTTACCCTCCTACGAGCAGTACTTC.